The clone carrying this T cell receptor beta chain occurred a few times. Its specificity is unknown. The CDR3 has 16 residues. Germline assignment: CDR1 DFQATT and CDR2 SNEGSKA (reference sequence). Trimming took 0 bases from V and 5 from J; bases not matched to a gene: 10. These data belong to a study of T cells in Graves' hyperthyroidism and ophthalmopathy. Study-level results: Also found in blood were most expanded thyroid clonotypes above 0.001.

Ophthalmopathy patients had Clinical Activity Score at least 3, NOSPECS grade at least 4, duration under 3 months. The source material, RNA transcripts, was used to amplify TCR beta CDR3 regions. Carried out on the TCR CDR3, a first-round RT-PCR used the HTBI primer set. TCRdb independently ran MiXCR on the multiplex PCR reads; one entry per CDR3 protein. The sample contains 200,000 to 250,000 distinct CDR3 sequences, about a sixth of which appear only once. The source is a woman aged 18-35 years with Graves' ophthalmopathy. The sample consisted of blood. The chain has TRBV20-1 and TRBJ2-5; 9 bases are a match to TRBD2. In DNA form, the CDR3 reads TGCAGTGCTAGAGATTTTAGTAGCGGGAGAATGGAGACCCAGTACTTC. As protein: CSARDFSSGRMETQYF.